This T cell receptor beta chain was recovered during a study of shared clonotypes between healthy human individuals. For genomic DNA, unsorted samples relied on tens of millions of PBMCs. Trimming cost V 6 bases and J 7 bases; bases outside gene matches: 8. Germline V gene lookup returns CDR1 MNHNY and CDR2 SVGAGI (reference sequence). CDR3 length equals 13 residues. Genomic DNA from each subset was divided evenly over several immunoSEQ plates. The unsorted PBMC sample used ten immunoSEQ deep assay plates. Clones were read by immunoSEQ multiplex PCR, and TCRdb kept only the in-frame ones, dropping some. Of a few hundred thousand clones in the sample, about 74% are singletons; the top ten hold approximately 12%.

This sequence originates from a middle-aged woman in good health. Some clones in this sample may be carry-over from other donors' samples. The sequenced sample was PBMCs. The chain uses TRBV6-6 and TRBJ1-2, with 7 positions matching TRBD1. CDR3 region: CASSPRGRGGYTF. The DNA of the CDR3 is TGTGCCAGCAGCCCTAGGGGGCGGGGTGGCTACACCTTC.